The T cell receptor (beta chain) under discussion was sequenced for a study of blood T cell repertoires in COVID-19. Across the whole study: Researchers got acute and convalescent COVID-19 samples from the United States, Italy and Spain. In each case, the material was cDNA or gDNA derived from T cells, B-cell-depleted T cells, or PBMCs.

The CDR3 loop spans 15 amino acids. Germline-derived CDR1 and CDR2 are MDHEN and SYDVKM. Trimming stripped 5 bases from V and 4 bases from J, with 14 bases between. Authors' data handling: The authors estimated nucleated cell counts from reference gene primer amplification. Some clones are missing from TCRdb's copy, which holds only in-frame ones; the method was immunoSEQ multiplex PCR. V and J calls and clone size are those listed in that table; D and trimming were worked out from the DNA. The data hold 25,000 to 35,000 clones, with 85% observed a single time. The source material was peripheral blood. The rearrangement joins TRBV28 to TRBJ1-4; a possible D gene is TRBD1 (6 bases). The receptor comes from a human donor in a cohort sampled during active COVID-19. The CDR3 coding sequence is TGTGCCAGCAGTCAAAGGACAGCCCGTAATGAAAAACTGTTTTTT. It specifies CASSQRTARNEKLFF.